A selection of T cell receptor beta chains follows, all from one sample in a study of control samples from healthy donors and cancer patients. Clones were read by immunoSEQ multiplex PCR, and TCRdb kept only the in-frame ones, dropping some. The table lists some 130,000 clones, 85% to 90% of them singletons, with about 7.6% in the top ten. Specimen: PBMCs. Receptors were obtained from a middle-aged man with head and neck cancer. Each CDR3 is given with its conserved first and last residue. A D gene is named only where the DNA matches it firmly. For some rows the clone size is stated as once, few or many, or as a class when expanded; others skip it.

TRBJ2-7	.	TRBV21-1	.	TGTGCCAGCAGCAAATCTGTACACTACGAGCAGTACTTC	CASSKSVHYEQYF
TRBJ2-4	.	TRBV29-1	TRBD2	TGCAGCGTTTCTAGCGGGAGGGGCATTCAGTACTTC	CSVSSGRGIQYF
TRBJ2-7	.	TRBV19	TRBD2	TGTGCCAGTAGTATAGCGGGGGACTACTCCTACGAGCAGTACTTC	CASSIAGDYSYEQYF
TRBJ2-7	.	TRBV10-2	.	TGCGCCAGCAGTCTGGCCAGCCCTAGCTCCTACGAGCAGTACTTC	CASSLASPSSYEQYF
TRBJ1-2	.	TRBV5-1	.	TGCGCCAGCAGTTCCGGGACCCCAGGGTTCGGCTACACCTTC	CASSSGTPGFGYTF
TRBJ2-1	.	TRBV24-1	TRBD2	TGTGCCACCGCCGGGACTAGGAATGAGCAGTTCTTC	CATAGTRNEQFF
TRBJ1-4	.	TRBV5-1	.	TGCGCCAGCAGCCCGGACGGTTATGAAAAACTGTTTTTT	CASSPDGYEKLFF
TRBJ2-7	once	TRBV2	TRBD1	TGTGCCAGCAGTAAGGACAGGGCAATATACGAGCAGTACTTC	CASSKDRAIYEQYF
TRBJ2-1	.	TRBV11-2	.	TGTGCCAGCAGGGGGGGCAGATACAATGAGCAGTTCTTC	CASRGGRYNEQFF
TRBJ2-1	.	TRBV24-1	.	TGTGCCACCAGTGAAACTTCTTACAATGAGCAGTTCTTC	CATSETSYNEQFF
TRBJ1-5	.	TRBV5-1	.	TGCGCCAGCAGCTTGGACGGTACTCAGCCCCAGCATTTT	CASSLDGTQPQHF
TRBJ2-3	.	TRBV28	.	TGTGCCAGCAGCCCAGGCGTAGATACGCAGTATTTT	CASSPGVDTQYF
TRBJ2-1	.	TRBV7-9	.	TGTGCCAGCAGGAGGGTGGCCTCGGGGGAGCAGTTCTTC	CASRRVASGEQFF
TRBJ2-1	.	TRBV5-4	TRBD1	TGTGCCAGCAGCTTGGGACAGGGGGGGAATGAGCAGTTCTTC	CASSLGQGGNEQFF
TRBJ1-5	few	TRBV2	.	TGTGCCAGCAGTGATCAGCGGGGTGGCAATCAGCCCCAGCATTTT	CASSDQRGGNQPQHF
TRBJ2-1	.	TRBV14	.	TGTGCCAGCAGCCAAGATAGGCGGGAGTTCTTC	CASSQDRREFF
TRBJ1-5	.	TRBV2	.	TGTGCCAGCACACCTGAGGGACAGCCCCAGCATTTT	CASTPEGQPQHF
TRBJ2-1	once	TRBV27	TRBD2	TGTGCCAGCAGTTTATTACTAGCGGGAGGCGATGAGCAGTTCTTC	CASSLLLAGGDEQFF
TRBJ1-3	.	TRBV19	.	TGTGCCAGTAGTACGTTTCGAAGGAGGAGGGAGGGAAACACCATATATTTT	CASSTFRRRREGNTIYF
TRBJ1-5	once	TRBV5-8	.	TGTGCCAGCAGCTACAGATATAGCAATCAGCCCCAGCATTTT	CASSYRYSNQPQHF
TRBJ2-1	.	TRBV11-2	TRBD1	TGTGCCAGTCTCCGGAGGGGACAGGGGTTCCATGAGCAGTTCTTC	CASLRRGQGFHEQFF
TRBJ2-1	.	TRBV23-1	.	TGCGCCAGCAGTCAATCGGACAGGGTTGTAGCGGGCCATGAGCAGTTCTTC	CASSQSDRVVAGHEQFF
TRBJ1-2	.	TRBV5-1	.	TGCGCCAGCAGCCACCCGGGGGGGGTCACGAACTATGGCTACACCTTC	CASSHPGGVTNYGYTF
TRBJ2-1	.	TRBV7-2	.	TGTGCCAGCAGCTTGGGGGGCCGGAATGAGCAGTTCTTC	CASSLGGRNEQFF
TRBJ1-3	once	TRBV4-2	.	TGTGCCAGCAGCCAAGAGGACAGTTACGGCAACACCATATATTTT	CASSQEDSYGNTIYF
TRBJ2-5	.	TRBV11-2	TRBD1	TGTGCCAGCAGCAATGCCGGGACAGGGGGAGAGACCCAGTACTTC	CASSNAGTGGETQYF
TRBJ2-2	.	TRBV5-5	TRBD1	TGTGCCAGCAGCAAAACAGGGGGCTCGAACACCGGGGAGCTGTTTTTT	CASSKTGGSNTGELFF
TRBJ2-7	.	TRBV27	TRBD2	TGTGCCAGCAGTCAAAAGGCAGGGACTAGCGGGAGGCGCTACGAGCAGTACTTC	CASSQKAGTSGRRYEQYF
TRBJ2-2	.	TRBV9	TRBD2	TGTGCCAGCAGCGTAGCGGGAGGGCATAACACCGGGGAGCTGTTTTTT	CASSVAGGHNTGELFF
TRBJ2-7	.	TRBV7-3	.	TGTGCCAGCAGCTTATTGTCAGGCTCCAGGTACGAGCAGTACTTC	CASSLLSGSRYEQYF
TRBJ2-7	once	TRBV13	TRBD2	TGTGCCAGCAGCCCCGGCGCTAGCGGGGTGGACTACGAGCAGTACTTC	CASSPGASGVDYEQYF
TRBJ1-5	.	TRBV19	TRBD1	TGTGCCAGTAGTATTGGGACAGGGCTTAATCAGCCCCAGCATTTT	CASSIGTGLNQPQHF
TRBJ2-7	.	TRBV5-4	TRBD2	TGTGCCAGCAGCCCACAAACCGGGGCGGGAGCGGGAGTTTACTTC	CASSPQTGAGAGVYF
TRBJ2-7	once	TRBV7-2	.	TGTGCCAGCAGCTTATCCGGGGGATCCTACGAGCAGTACTTC	CASSLSGGSYEQYF
TRBJ1-1	.	TRBV3-1/TRBV3-2	TRBD1	TGTGCCAGCAGCCTTGGGACAGGGGACACTGAAGCTTTCTTT	CASSLGTGDTEAFF
TRBJ1-3	.	TRBV19	.	TGTGCCAGTAGACCCGACATTTTTGCTGGAAACACCATATATTTT	CASRPDIFAGNTIYF
TRBJ1-5	.	TRBV2	TRBD1	TGTGCCAGCAGTGAAGGCACAGGGGATCTCCCCCAGCATTTT	CASSEGTGDLPQHF
TRBJ1-2	few	TRBV7-9	TRBD1	TGTGCCAGCACTGGGGACAGTATTGTGGATGGCTACACCTTC	CASTGDSIVDGYTF
TRBJ2-2	once	TRBV27	TRBD1	TGTGCCAGCAGTTTAAGACAGGGGGCGCGAAGAGGGGAGTTGTTTTTT	CASSLRQGARRGELFF
TRBJ1-2	once	TRBV27	.	TGTGCCAGCAGTTCCCTAGGGACCTTATACTTC	CASSSLGTLYF
TRBJ1-4	.	TRBV14	.	TGTGCCAGCAGCCCAAGGCTGCAGAATGAAAAACTGTTTTTT	CASSPRLQNEKLFF
TRBJ2-7	.	TRBV27	.	TGTGCCAGCAGTTTACAGGGGAACGAGCAGTACTTC	CASSLQGNEQYF
TRBJ2-7	once	TRBV6-6	TRBD2	TGTGCCAGCATGGCTAGCGGGAGCTCCTACGAGCAGTACTTC	CASMASGSSYEQYF
TRBJ1-1	.	TRBV7-9	.	TGTGCCAGCAGCTTACGGGAGGACGGTACTGAAGCTTTCTTT	CASSLREDGTEAFF
TRBJ2-5	.	TRBV11-2	.	TGTGCCAGCAGCTTAGGAGGTGGGAGCTGGGAGACCCAGTACTTC	CASSLGGGSWETQYF
TRBJ1-1	.	TRBV4-1	.	TGCGCCAGCAGCTACACATCAGGAGACGTGGGGACTGAAGCTTTCTTT	CASSYTSGDVGTEAFF
TRBJ2-5	.	TRBV10-1	.	TGCGCCAGCAGGAAGGGACCCGGGAGTACCCAGTACTTC	CASRKGPGSTQYF
TRBJ1-5	.	TRBV19	.	TGTGCCAGTATTGACCTGAGGGGCAATCAGCCCCAGCATTTT	CASIDLRGNQPQHF
TRBJ1-1	once	TRBV5-4	TRBD1	TGTGCCAGCAGCTACGGGACAGGTGAAGCTTTCTTT	CASSYGTGEAFF
TRBJ1-2	once	TRBV3-1/TRBV3-2	TRBD1	TGTGCCAGCAGCCACCATACCCCGGGACAGGCCTATGGCTACACCTTC	CASSHHTPGQAYGYTF
TRBJ2-7	once	TRBV5-1	TRBD1	TGCGCCAGCTCCTCGGGACAGTTTTTCTACGAGCAGTACTTC	CASSSGQFFYEQYF
TRBJ1-4	.	TRBV5-1	.	TGCGCCAGCAGCCTCCGGTCGGGGACGGCTAATGAAAAACTGTTTTTT	CASSLRSGTANEKLFF
TRBJ2-2	.	TRBV13	.	TGTGCCAGCAGCCAAACAGGGTTTGGGGGGGAGCTGTTTTTT	CASSQTGFGGELFF
TRBJ1-1	once	TRBV10-1	TRBD1	TGCGCCAGCTCAAAAATTAGGGGACAGAATTATAACACTGAAGCTTTCTTT	CASSKIRGQNYNTEAFF
TRBJ2-1	.	TRBV5-1	.	TGCGCCAGCAACTTACCGGGCGGGAATGAGCAGTTCTTC	CASNLPGGNEQFF
TRBJ2-3	.	TRBV7-7	.	TGTGCTAGCAGCTTATGGGGCGGGCCCACAGATACGCAGTATTTT	CASSLWGGPTDTQYF
TRBJ1-6	.	TRBV28	.	TGTGCCAGCAGACAGGCTTATAATTCACCCCTCCACTTT	CASRQAYNSPLHF